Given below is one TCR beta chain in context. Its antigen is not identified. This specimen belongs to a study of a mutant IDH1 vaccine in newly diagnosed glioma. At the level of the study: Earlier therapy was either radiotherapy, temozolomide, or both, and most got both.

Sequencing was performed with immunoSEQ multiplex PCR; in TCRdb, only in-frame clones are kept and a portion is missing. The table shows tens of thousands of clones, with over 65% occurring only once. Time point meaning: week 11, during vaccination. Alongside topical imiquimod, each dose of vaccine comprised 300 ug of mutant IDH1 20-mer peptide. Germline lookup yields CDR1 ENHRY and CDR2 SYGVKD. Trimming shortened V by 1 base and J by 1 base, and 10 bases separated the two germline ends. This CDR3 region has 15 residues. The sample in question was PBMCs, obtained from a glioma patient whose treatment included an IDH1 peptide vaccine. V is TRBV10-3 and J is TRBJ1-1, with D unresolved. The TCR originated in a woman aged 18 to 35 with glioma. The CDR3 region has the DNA TGTGCCATCAGTGAGTTGGAGCCCCAGAACACTGAAGCTTTCTTT. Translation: CAISELEPQNTEAFF.